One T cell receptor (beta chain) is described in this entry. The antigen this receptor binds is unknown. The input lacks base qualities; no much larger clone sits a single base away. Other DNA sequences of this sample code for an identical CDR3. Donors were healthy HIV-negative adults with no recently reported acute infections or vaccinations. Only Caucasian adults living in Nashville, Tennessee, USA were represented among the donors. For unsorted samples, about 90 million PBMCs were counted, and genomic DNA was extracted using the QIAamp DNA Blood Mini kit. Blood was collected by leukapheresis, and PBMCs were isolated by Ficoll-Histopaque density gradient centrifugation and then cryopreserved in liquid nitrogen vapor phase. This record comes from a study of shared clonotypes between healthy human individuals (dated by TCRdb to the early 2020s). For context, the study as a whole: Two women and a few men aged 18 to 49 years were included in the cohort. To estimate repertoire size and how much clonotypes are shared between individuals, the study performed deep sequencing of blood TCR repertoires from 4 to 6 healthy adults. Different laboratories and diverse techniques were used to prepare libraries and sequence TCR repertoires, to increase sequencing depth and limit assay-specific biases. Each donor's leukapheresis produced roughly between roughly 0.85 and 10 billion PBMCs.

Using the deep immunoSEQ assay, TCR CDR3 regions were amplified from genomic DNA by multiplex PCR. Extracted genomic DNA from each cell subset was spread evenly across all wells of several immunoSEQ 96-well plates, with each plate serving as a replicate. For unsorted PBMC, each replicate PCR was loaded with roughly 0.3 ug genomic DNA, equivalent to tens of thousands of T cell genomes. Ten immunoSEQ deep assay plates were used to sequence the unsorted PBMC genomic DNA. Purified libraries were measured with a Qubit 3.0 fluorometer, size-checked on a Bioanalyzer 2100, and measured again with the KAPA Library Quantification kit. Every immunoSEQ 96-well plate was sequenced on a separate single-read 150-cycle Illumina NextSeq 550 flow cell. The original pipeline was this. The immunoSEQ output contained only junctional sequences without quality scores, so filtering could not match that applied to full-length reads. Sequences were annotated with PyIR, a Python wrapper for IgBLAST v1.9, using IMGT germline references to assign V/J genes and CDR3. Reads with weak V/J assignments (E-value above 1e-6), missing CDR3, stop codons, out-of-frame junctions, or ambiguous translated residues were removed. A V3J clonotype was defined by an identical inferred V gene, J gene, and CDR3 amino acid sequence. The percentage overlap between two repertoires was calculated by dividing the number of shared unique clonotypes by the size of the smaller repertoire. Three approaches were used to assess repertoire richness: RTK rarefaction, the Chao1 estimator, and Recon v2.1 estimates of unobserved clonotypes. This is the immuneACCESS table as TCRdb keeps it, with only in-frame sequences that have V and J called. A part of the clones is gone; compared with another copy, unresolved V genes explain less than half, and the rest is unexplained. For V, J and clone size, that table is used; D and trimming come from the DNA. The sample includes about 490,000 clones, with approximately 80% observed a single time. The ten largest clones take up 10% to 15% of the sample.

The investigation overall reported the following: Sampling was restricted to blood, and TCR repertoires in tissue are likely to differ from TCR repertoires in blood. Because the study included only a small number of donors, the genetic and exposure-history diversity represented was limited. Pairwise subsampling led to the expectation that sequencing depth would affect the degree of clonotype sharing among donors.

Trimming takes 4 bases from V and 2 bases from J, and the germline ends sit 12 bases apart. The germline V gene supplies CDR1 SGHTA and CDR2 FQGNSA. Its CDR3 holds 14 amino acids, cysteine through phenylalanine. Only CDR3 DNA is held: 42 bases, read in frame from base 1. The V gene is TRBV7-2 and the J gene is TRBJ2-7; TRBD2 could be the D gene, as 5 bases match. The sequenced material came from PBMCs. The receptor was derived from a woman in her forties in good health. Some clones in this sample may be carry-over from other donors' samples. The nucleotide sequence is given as TGTGCCAGCAGCTCTTTCGCAGCGGCCTACGAGCAGTACTTC. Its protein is CASSSFAAAYEQYF.